This T cell receptor beta chain appears in the sequencing data of a study of patients and donors after allogeneic stem cell transplantation. TCRdb independently ran MiXCR on the RT-PCR reads; one entry per CDR3 protein. This sample carries fewer than 25,000 distinct CDR3 sequences, around 30% of them seen once, and the ten largest clones take nearly 50%. CDR3 length: 14 amino acids. Germline lookup yields CDR1 SGHTA and CDR2 FQGNSA. Trimming removed 5 bases at V and 7 bases at J, with 16 bases between. Material for sequencing was blood, either unsorted or a sorted T cell fraction (not recorded which). The chain combines TRBV7-2 with TRBJ2-3; D may correspond to TRBD1 or TRBD2 (6 bases each). The receptor was isolated from a human donor who was either an allogeneic HSCT recipient or a stem cell or donor lymphocyte infusion donor (not recorded which). It is not recorded whose cells these are; they may come from a transplant donor. DNA for the CDR3: TGTGCCAGCAGCCACCGGGGGCAGCGTTATACGCAGTATTTT. Protein product: CASSHRGQRYTQYF.